This T cell receptor beta chain was recovered during a study of blood T cell repertoires in COVID-19. Looking at the study overall: Samples representing acute and convalescent COVID-19 were sourced from the United States, Italy and Spain. Nucleic acid was either cDNA or gDNA, and it came from T cells, B-cell-depleted T cells, or PBMCs.

As handled by the study authors: By means of reference gene primer amplification, nucleated cell counts were estimated. Assay: immunoSEQ multiplex PCR; the TCRdb copy retains only in-frame clones and omits some. That table is the source of V, J and clone size, and D and trimming were worked out from the DNA. The data show about 210,000 clones, about 88% seen once. CDR1 and CDR2 (germline): SGHAT, FQNNGV. The CDR3 consists of 13 residues. The ends lost 5 bases at V and 4 bases at J; junction bases unmatched: 2. The V gene is TRBV11-2, the J gene TRBJ2-5; 9 bases line up with TRBD1. The sequencing sample was made of peripheral blood. The clonotype comes from a woman aged 40 to 50 with acute or convalescent COVID-19. CDR3 loop: CASSGDRVETQYF. The CDR3, as DNA: TGTGCCAGCAGCGGGGACAGGGTAGAGACCCAGTACTTC.